This T cell receptor beta chain was identified during a study of OX40 agonist ivuxolimab in advanced cancers. CDR1 SEHNR and CDR2 FQNEAQ come from the germline V gene (reference sequence). Trimming stripped 5 bases from V and 6 bases from J, with 13 bases between. The CDR3 has 14 amino acids. Method: immunoSEQ multiplex PCR; TCRdb's copy keeps in-frame clones and lacks some. The sample has 40,000 to 45,000 clones; 75% to 90% are singletons. The sequence was collected from an adult with an advanced solid tumor such as melanoma, head and neck, liver or kidney cancer. The chain carries TRBV7-9 and TRBJ2-2; D not certain. The sample consisted of CD4+ or CD8+ T cells sorted from blood, taken in a trial of the OX40 agonist ivuxolimab. The CDR3 coding sequence is TGTGCCAGCAGCCCTCCGGCAGGTCCCGGGGAGCTGTTTTTT. It codes for CASSPPAGPGELFF.